This entry describes one T cell receptor (beta chain). The sample originates from a study of T cells after yellow fever vaccination. This CDR3 has 16 amino acids. V lost 5 bases, J lost 1 base, and 15 bases lay in between. The V gene's germline CDR1 is WNHNN and CDR2 SYGVQD (reference sequence). TCRdb reanalysed the 5' RACE reads using MiXCR and keeps one entry per CDR3 protein. Of under 400,000 distinct CDR3 sequences listed, 11% are singletons. The source material was PBMCs, sampled on the day of the first yellow fever vaccination. The chain joins TRBV10-1 to TRBJ2-1; D possibly corresponds to TRBD2 (6 bases). The clonotype originates from a man aged 18 to 30 who received the YFV17D yellow fever vaccine. The CDR3 sequence is CASSRDSGRSYNEQFF. CDR3 nucleotide sequence: TGCGCCAGCAGTAGGGACTCCGGAAGGTCCTACAATGAGCAGTTCTTC.